This TCR beta chain was sequenced in a study of cytomegalovirus exposure and HLA in healthy donors. With 1 base clipped from V and 5 bases from J, the junction kept 1 base outside the gene matches. The CDR3 sequence is 15 residues long. CDR1 MNHNY and CDR2 SVGAGI come from the germline V gene (reference sequence). PCR involved 60 Vbeta and 13 Jbeta primers. The repertoire was sequenced with immunoSEQ multiplex PCR; TCRdb's copy has only in-frame clones and lacks some. This sample has around 130,000 clones, with around 75% found just once. This chain connects TRBV6-6 to TRBJ2-1; 11 nucleotides align to TRBD1. The source of this sequence is a female donor in good health and CMV-seronegative. The specimen was PBMCs. DNA for the CDR3: TGTGCCAGCAGTTACTGGGGACAGGGGGACAATGAGCAGTTCTTC. It specifies CASSYWGQGDNEQFF.